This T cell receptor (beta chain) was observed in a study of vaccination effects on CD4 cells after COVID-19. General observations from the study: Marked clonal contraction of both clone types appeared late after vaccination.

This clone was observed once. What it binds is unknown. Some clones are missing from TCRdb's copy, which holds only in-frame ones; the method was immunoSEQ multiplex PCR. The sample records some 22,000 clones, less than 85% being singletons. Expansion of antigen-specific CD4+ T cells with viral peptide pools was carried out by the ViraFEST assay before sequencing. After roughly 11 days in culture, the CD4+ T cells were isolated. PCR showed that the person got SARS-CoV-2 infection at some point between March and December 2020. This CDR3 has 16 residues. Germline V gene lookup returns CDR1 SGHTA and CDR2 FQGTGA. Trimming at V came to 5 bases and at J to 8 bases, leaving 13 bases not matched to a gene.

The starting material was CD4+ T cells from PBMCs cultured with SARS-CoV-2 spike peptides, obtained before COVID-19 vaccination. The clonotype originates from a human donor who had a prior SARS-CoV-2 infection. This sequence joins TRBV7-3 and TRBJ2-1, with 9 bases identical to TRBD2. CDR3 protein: CASSAIAGAARDEQFF. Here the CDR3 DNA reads TGTGCCAGCAGCGCGATAGCGGGAGCGGCGCGGGATGAGCAGTTCTTC.